This TCR beta chain is drawn from a study of T-cell memory formation after mild COVID-19. About this clonotype: The antigen is unknown.

Study-level findings and limits: There were some responding clones in pre-infection memory, which suggested that cross-reactive memory had joined. SARS-CoV-2 specificity of second-wave clones peaking day 37 was unconfirmed. The study found contracting CD4+ clones mainly in CM and EM and contracting CD8+ clones in EMRA.

5'RACE, which relied on constant-segment primers, yielded TCR alpha and TCR beta cDNA libraries carrying sample barcodes and UMIs. TCRdb re-called the 5' RACE reads through MiXCR, storing one row per CDR3 protein. The sample carries about 260,000 distinct CDR3 sequences, around 8% recorded once. V was cut by 7 bases and J by 4 bases, with 14 bases left in between. CDR1 and CDR2 (germline): SGHRS, YFSETQ. The CDR3 extends over 14 amino acids. This sequence originates from a man younger than 35 who had mild COVID-19 (a few samples of this study predate the infection). Cell type and time point are not known. This chain links TRBV5-1 with TRBJ2-2; no reliable D call. The specimen sequenced was PBMCs or a T cell subset sorted from them (not recorded which). The chain's CDR3 is CASGPVSGTGELFF. CDR3 coding DNA: TGCGCCAGCGGCCCAGTATCAGGCACCGGGGAGCTGTTTTTT.